The 10 T cell receptor beta chains presented below share a single source sample, sequenced in a study of control samples from healthy donors and cancer patients. The method was immunoSEQ multiplex PCR; TCRdb's version includes in-frame clones alone and lacks a portion of them. This sample has 80,000 to 85,000 clones; around nine tenths occur once, and the top ten carry around 5.7%. Specimen: blood. Receptor source: a woman in her forties or fifties in good health.

This rearrangement joins TRBV19 to TRBJ2-1; 9 positions agree with TRBD2. Germline CDR1 reads LNHDA; CDR2 reads SQIVND (reference sequence). The CDR3 runs 16 residues. With V trimmed by 2 bases and J by 4 bases, 6 bases remained unmatched. The CDR3 nucleotides are TGTGCCAGTAGTATAAGTCCTAGCGGGGTATACAATGAGCAGTTCTTC. Its protein is CASSISPSGVYNEQFF.

This clone was counted once. Distinct nucleotide sequences in the sample also encode this CDR3. The chain is built from TRBV6-5 and TRBJ1-2; TRBD1 agrees at 7 bases. CDR1 is MNHEY and CDR2 is SVGAGI in the germline V gene. V trimming: 5 bases; J trimming: 8 bases; junction bases outside the gene matches: 14. This CDR3 comprises 15 residues. CDR3: CASSRVTGSVGGYTF. Written as DNA, the CDR3 is TGTGCCAGCAGTCGTGTGACAGGGTCGGTGGGAGGCTACACCTTC.

This clone was found a few times. The chain has TRBV29-1 and TRBJ1-2; 7 bases fit TRBD1. The J segment lost 8 bases and the V segment lost 4 bases, leaving 10 bases of the junction unmatched. The germline gives CDR1 SQVTM, CDR2 ANQGSEA. This CDR3 is 13 amino acids long. As DNA, the CDR3 is TGCAGCGTTGGACAGGGACTGCAGGCGGGCTACACCTTC. It encodes CSVGQGLQAGYTF.

The rearrangement links TRBV7-9 to TRBJ1-5, with 12 bases aligning to TRBD1. Germline CDR1 reads SEHNR; CDR2 reads FQNEAQ (reference sequence). This CDR3 region has 15 residues. With 5 bases clipped from V and 7 bases from J, the junction kept 6 bases outside the gene matches. The CDR3 protein is CASSPGQGADQPQHF. DNA of the CDR3: TGTGCCAGCAGCCCGGGACAGGGGGCCGACCAGCCCCAGCATTTT.

The rearrangement uses TRBV19 and TRBJ1-2; tentatively, D is TRBD1 (5 bases). This CDR3 spans 12 amino acids. Germline assignment: CDR1 LNHDA and CDR2 SQIVND (reference sequence). The germline V and J ends were trimmed by 7 bases and 4 bases, with 10 bases remaining between them. Written as DNA, the CDR3 is TGTGCCAGTACCGAGACAGCCTATGGCTACACCTTC. Protein: CASTETAYGYTF.

The rearrangement links TRBV19 to TRBJ1-1; D gene uncertain. The germline CDR1 and CDR2 sequences are LNHDA and SQIVND (reference sequence). The CDR3 loop spans 14 amino acids. With 2 bases removed from V and 1 base from J, the gap between germline ends came to 8 bases. The CDR3 DNA reads TGTGCCAGTAGTATACGTGGGCCGAACACTGAAGCTTTCTTT. Protein: CASSIRGPNTEAFF.

Comment on this clone: The identical CDR3 is also encoded by other nucleotide sequences in the sample. The chain uses TRBV7-8 and TRBJ2-3; 8 bases line up with TRBD2. The V segment lost 5 bases and the J segment 3 bases; nucleotides outside the gene matches: 16. The CDR3 is 18 amino acids. Per the germline V gene, CDR1 is SGHVS and CDR2 is FQNEAQ. CDR3 protein: CASSASGTGGGGTDTQYF. CDR3 DNA: TGTGCCAGCAGCGCATCCGGGACCGGGGGCGGGGGGACAGATACGCAGTATTTT.

The chain recombines TRBV29-1 with TRBJ1-2; D possibly corresponds to TRBD1 (6 bases). The CDR3 has 17 amino acids. Germline V CDR1 and CDR2: SQVTM, ANQGSEA. CDR3 protein: CSAKTYSDRRVIYGYTF. CDR3 DNA sequence: TGCAGTGCAAAGACGTATTCAGACAGGAGAGTGATCTATGGCTACACCTTC.

The CDR3 region is CASSHSSGGAWAKNIQYF. Written as DNA, the CDR3 is TGTGCCAGCAGCCACTCTAGCGGGGGGGCCTGGGCCAAAAACATTCAGTACTTC. The genes are TRBV3-1 (or the pseudogene TRBV3-2) and TRBJ2-4, with 12 bases aligning to TRBD2. This CDR3 has 18 residues. Trimming took 3 bases from V and 1 from J; bases not matched to a gene: 7. CDR1 and CDR2 (germline): LGHDT, YNNKEL (reference sequence).

The chain combines TRBV3-1 (or the pseudogene TRBV3-2) with TRBJ1-1, with TRBD1 as a possible D gene (5 bases). CDR3 length equals 15 residues. The germline CDR1 and CDR2 sequences are LGHDT and YNNKEL (reference sequence). The V end lost 2 bases, the J end lost 1 base, and 11 bases lay between the germline ends. Here the CDR3 DNA reads TGTGCCAGCAGCCAACACGGCGGGGGGAACACTGAAGCTTTCTTT. Translated, it gives CASSQHGGGNTEAFF.